This T cell receptor beta chain derives from a study of blood T cell repertoires in COVID-19. Study context: T cells, B-cell-depleted T cells, or PBMCs supplied cDNA or gDNA.

V shed 4 bases, J shed 4 bases, and the junction held 10 bases outside the gene matches. The CDR3 contains 16 residues. Germline V gives CDR1 SGHKS, CDR2 YYEKEE (reference sequence). Generated by immunoSEQ multiplex PCR, the TCRdb table keeps only in-frame clones and is missing some. In the table there are approximately 110,000 clones, 84% of which are singletons. V is TRBV5-5 and J is TRBJ2-1; 8 positions agree with TRBD2. The source of this sequence is a woman older than 75 with active or convalescent COVID-19. Material: peripheral blood. The CDR3 protein is CASSLLREVTYNEQFF. DNA of the CDR3: TGTGCCAGCAGCCTTTTGCGGGAGGTCACTTACAATGAGCAGTTCTTC. The full variable domain, completed using reference TRBV5-5 and TRBJ2-1, is DAGVTQSPTHLIKTRGQQVTLRCSPISGHKSVSWYQQVLGQGPQFIFQYYEKEERGRGNFPDRFSARQFPNYSSELNVNALLLGDSALYLCASSLLREVTYNEQFFGPGTRLTVL.